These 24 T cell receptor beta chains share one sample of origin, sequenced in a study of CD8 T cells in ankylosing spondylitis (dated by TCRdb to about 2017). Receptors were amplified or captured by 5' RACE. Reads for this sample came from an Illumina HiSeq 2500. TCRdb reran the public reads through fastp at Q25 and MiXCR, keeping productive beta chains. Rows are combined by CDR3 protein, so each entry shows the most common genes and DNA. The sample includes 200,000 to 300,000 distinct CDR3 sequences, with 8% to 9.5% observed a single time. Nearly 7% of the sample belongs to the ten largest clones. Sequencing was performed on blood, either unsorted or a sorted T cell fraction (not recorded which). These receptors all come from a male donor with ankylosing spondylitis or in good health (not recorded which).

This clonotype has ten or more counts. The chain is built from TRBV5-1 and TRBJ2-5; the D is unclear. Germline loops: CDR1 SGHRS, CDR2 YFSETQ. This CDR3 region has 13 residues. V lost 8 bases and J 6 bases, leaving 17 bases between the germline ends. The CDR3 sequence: CASGETQRQTQYF. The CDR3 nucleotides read TGCGCCAGTGGAGAGACCCAACGGCAGACCCAGTACTTC.

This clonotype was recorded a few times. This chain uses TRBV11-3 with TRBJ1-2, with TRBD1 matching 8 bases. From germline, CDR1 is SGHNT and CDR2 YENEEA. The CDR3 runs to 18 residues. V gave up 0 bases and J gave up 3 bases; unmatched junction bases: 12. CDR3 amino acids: CASSLELRTGRIDYGYTF. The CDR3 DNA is TGTGCCAGCAGCTTAGAGCTCCGGACAGGGAGGATAGACTATGGCTACACCTTC.

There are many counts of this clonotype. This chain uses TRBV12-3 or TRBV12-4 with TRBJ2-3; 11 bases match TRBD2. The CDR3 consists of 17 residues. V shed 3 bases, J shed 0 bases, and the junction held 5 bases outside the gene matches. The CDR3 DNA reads TGTGCCAGCAGTTTCCGACTAGCGGGACCTAGCACAGATACGCAGTATTTT. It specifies CASSFRLAGPSTDTQYF.

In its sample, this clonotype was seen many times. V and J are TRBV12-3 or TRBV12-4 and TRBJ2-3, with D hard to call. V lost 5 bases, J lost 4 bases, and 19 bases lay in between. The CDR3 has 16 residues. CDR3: CASSPKQNIVADTQYF. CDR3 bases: TGTGCCAGCAGTCCCAAACAGAATATAGTAGCAGATACGCAGTATTTT.

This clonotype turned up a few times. The chain's CDR3 is CSARIRTVTEAFF. In DNA form, the CDR3 reads TGCAGTGCTAGAATACGGACGGTCACTGAAGCTTTCTTT. The rearrangement links TRBV20-1 to TRBJ1-1; D is undetermined. Trimming left V 2 bases short and J 4 bases short, with 11 bases between. Per germline, CDR1 DFQATT and CDR2 SNEGSKA (reference sequence). The CDR3 is 13 residues long.

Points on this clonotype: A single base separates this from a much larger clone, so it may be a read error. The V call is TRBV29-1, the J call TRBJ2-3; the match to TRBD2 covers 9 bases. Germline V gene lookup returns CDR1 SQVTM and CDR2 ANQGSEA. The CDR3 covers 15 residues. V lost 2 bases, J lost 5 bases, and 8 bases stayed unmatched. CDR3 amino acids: CSVELPSGNLDTQYF. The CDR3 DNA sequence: TGCAGCGTTGAATTGCCTAGCGGGAACCTAGATACGCAGTATTTT.

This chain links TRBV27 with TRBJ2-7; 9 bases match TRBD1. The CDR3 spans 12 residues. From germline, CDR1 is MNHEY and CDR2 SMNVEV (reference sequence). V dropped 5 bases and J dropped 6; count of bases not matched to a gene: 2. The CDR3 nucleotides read TGTGCCAGCAGTCAGACAGGGGGCGAGCAGTACTTC. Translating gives CASSQTGGEQYF.

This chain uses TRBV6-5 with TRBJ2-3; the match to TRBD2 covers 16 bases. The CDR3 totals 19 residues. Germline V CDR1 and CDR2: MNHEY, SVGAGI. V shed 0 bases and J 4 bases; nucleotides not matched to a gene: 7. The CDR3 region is CASSYSKGLAGGPPDTQYF. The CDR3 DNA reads TGTGCCAGCAGTTACTCGAAGGGACTAGCGGGGGGGCCCCCAGATACGCAGTATTTT.

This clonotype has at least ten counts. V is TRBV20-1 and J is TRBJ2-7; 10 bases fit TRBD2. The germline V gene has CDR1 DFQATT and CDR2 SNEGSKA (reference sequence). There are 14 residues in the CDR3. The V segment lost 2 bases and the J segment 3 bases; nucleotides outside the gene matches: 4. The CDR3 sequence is CSARSSGGVYEQYF. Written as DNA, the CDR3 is TGCAGTGCTAGATCAAGCGGGGGGGTCTACGAGCAGTACTTC.

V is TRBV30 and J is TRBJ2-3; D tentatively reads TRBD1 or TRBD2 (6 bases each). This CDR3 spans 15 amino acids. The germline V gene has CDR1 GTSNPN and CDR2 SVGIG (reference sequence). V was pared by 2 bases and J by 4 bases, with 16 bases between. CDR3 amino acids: CAWSLGRGLADTQYF. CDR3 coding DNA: TGTGCCTGGAGTCTCGGTCGGGGGCTAGCAGATACGCAGTATTTT.

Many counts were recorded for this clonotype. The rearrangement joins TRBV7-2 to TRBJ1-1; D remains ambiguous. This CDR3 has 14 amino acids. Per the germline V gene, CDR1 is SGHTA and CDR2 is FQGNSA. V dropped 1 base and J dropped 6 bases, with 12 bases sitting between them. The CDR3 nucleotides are TGTGCCAGCAGCTTAGATGTAACAGCTCCTGAAGCTTTCTTT. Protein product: CASSLDVTAPEAFF.

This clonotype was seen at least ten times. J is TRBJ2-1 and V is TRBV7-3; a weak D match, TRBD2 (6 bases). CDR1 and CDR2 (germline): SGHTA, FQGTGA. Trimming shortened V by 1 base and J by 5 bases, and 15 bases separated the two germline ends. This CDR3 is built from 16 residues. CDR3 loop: CASSLIGRGSHNEQFF. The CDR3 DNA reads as TGTGCCAGCAGCTTAATAGGGCGGGGAAGCCACAATGAGCAGTTCTTC.

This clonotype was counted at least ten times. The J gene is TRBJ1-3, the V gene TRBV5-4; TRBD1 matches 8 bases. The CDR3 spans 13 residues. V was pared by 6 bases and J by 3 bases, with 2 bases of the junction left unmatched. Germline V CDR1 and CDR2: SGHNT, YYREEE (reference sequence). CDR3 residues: CASTDRGGNTIYF. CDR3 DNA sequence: TGTGCCAGCACCGACAGGGGTGGAAACACCATATATTTT.

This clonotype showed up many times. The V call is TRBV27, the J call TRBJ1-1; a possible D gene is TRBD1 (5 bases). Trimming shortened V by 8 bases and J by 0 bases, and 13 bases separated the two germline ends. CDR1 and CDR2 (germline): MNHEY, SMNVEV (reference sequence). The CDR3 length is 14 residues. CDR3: CASLGASMNTEAFF. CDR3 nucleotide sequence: TGTGCCAGCCTCGGGGCCAGTATGAACACTGAAGCTTTCTTT.

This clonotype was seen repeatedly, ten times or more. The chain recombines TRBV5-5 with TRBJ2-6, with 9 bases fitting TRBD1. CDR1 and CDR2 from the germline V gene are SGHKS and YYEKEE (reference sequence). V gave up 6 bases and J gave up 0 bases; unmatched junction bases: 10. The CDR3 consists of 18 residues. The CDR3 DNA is TGTGCCAGCATCAAATGGACAGGGGATTACTCTGGGGCCAACGTCCTGACTTTC. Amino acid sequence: CASIKWTGDYSGANVLTF. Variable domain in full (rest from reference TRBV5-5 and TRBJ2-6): DAGVTQSPTHLIKTRGQQVTLRCSPISGHKSVSWYQQVLGQGPQFIFQYYEKEERGRGNFPDRFSARQFPNYSSELNVNALLLGDSALYLCASIKWTGDYSGANVLTFGAGSRLTVL.

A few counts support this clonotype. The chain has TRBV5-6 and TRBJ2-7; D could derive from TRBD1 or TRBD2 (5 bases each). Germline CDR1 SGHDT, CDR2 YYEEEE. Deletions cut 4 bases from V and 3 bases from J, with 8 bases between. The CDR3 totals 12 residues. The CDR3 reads CASSKRGYEQYF. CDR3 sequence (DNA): TGTGCCAGCAGCAAGAGGGGCTACGAGCAGTACTTC.

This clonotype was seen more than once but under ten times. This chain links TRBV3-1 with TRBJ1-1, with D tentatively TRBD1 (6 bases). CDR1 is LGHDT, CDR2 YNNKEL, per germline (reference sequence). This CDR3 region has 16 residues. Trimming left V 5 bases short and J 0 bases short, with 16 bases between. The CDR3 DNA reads TGTGCCAGCAGCTGGGTCGGGGGCATTATGAACACTGAAGCTTTCTTT. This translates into CASSWVGGIMNTEAFF.

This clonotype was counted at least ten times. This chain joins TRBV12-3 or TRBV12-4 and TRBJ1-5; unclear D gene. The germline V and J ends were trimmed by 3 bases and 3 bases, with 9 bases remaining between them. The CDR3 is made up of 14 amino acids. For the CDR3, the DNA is TGTGCCAGCAGTTTCGGAGTCCACAATCAGCCCCAGCATTTT. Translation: CASSFGVHNQPQHF.

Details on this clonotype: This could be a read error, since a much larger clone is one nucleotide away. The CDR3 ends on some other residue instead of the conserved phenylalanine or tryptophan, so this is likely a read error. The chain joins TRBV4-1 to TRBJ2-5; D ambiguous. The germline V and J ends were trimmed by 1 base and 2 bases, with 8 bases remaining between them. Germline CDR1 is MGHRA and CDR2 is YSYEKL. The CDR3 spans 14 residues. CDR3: CASSQAYLQETQYS. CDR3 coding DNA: TGCGCCAGCAGCCAAGCTTATCTTCAAGAGACCCAGTACTCC.

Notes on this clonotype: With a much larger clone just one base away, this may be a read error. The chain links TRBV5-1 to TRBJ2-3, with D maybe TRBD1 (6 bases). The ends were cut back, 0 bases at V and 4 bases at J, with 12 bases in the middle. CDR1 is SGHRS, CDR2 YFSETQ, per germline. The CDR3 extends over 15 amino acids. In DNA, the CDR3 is TGCGCCAGCAGCTTGGCGGAACAGGGAGCAGATACGCAGTATTTT. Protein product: CASSLAEQGADTQYF.

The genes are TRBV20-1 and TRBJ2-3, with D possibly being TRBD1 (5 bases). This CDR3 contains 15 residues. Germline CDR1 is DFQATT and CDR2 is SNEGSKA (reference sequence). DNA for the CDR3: TGCAGAGCGACAGAGGATCGAGCGAAAGCAGATACGCAGTATTTT. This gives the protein CRATEDRAKADTQYF.

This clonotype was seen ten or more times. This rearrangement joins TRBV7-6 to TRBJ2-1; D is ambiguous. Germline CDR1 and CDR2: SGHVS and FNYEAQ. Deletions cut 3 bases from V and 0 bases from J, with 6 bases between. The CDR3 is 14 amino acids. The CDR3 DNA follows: TGTGCCAGCAGCTTTACGGCCTCCTACAATGAGCAGTTCTTC. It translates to CASSFTASYNEQFF.

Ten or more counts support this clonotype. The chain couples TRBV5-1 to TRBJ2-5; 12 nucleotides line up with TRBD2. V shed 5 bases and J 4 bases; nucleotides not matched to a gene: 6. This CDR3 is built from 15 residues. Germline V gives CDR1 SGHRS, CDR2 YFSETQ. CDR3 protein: CASSYGLAGLETQYF. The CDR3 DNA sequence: TGCGCCAGCAGTTACGGACTAGCGGGGTTAGAGACCCAGTACTTC.

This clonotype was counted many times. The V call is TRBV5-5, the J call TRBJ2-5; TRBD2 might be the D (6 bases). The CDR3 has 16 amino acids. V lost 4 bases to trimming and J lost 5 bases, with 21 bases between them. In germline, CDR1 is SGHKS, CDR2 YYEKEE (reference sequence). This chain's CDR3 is CASSQPLGEATETQYF. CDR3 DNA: TGTGCCAGCAGCCAACCTTTGGGGGAGGCTACGGAGACCCAGTACTTC.